These T cell receptor beta chains were read from a single sample in a study of vaccination effects on CD4 cells after COVID-19. Sequencing used immunoSEQ multiplex PCR; TCRdb keeps in-frame clones, though not all of them. Of roughly 20,000 clones in the sample, about two thirds are singletons; the top ten hold 16%. Their antigen targets remain unknown. Specimen: CD4+ T cells from PBMCs cultured with HCoV-229E spike peptides, collected before COVID-19 vaccination. Receptors originate from a human donor who received a COVID-19 vaccine. Both conserved end residues are part of each CDR3. Each record gives: clone size, V gene, J gene, D gene, CDR3 protein, CDR3 DNA. A D gene is named only where the DNA matches it firmly. Rows give clone size only sometimes, using once, few, many, or a class for an expanded clone.

>.|TRBV19|TRBJ1-2|.
CASSIDMRQVVTNYGYTF
TGTGCCAGTAGTATAGATATGAGACAGGTGGTAACTAACTATGGCTACACCTTC
>.|TRBV6-1|TRBJ1-5|TRBD1
CASSGGTAYQPQHF
TGTGCCAGCAGCGGAGGGACAGCTTATCAGCCCCAGCATTTT
>few|TRBV12-3/TRBV12-4|TRBJ2-4|.
CASSLGSGNIQYF
TGTGCCAGCAGTTTAGGGTCTGGGAACATTCAGTACTTC
>.|TRBV3-1/TRBV3-2|TRBJ1-1|.
CASSQDPLTEAFF
TGTGCCAGCAGCCAAGATCCCCTTACTGAAGCTTTCTTT
>.|TRBV29-1|TRBJ2-7|.
CSVEQGGYEQYF
TGCAGCGTTGAACAGGGGGGCTACGAGCAGTACTTC
>.|TRBV10-3|TRBJ1-1|.
CAISESSGSPVAFF
TGTGCCATCAGTGAGTCGTCCGGGTCTCCTGTGGCTTTCTTT
>few|TRBV2|TRBJ1-5|TRBD1
CASSRTGGDDQPQHF
TGTGCCAGCAGTCGGACAGGGGGCGATGATCAGCCCCAGCATTTT
>few|TRBV5-1|TRBJ2-1|.
CASSSKTLVALNEQFF
TGCGCCAGCAGCTCAAAGACACTGGTGGCCCTTAATGAGCAGTTCTTC
>.|TRBV14|TRBJ2-7|TRBD2
CASSPFVTSGGFQQYF
TGTGCCAGCAGCCCCTTTGTGACTAGCGGGGGGTTCCAGCAGTACTTC
>few|TRBV2|TRBJ2-2|TRBD1
CASSGGQGNAGELFF
TGTGCCAGCAGTGGGGGACAGGGTAACGCCGGGGAGCTGTTTTTT
>.|TRBV5-1|TRBJ2-3|.
CASSLMEVTDTQYF
TGCGCCAGCAGCTTGATGGAAGTGACAGATACGCAGTATTTT
>.|TRBV27|TRBJ2-3|TRBD2
CASSQGLARSSTDTQYF
TGTGCCAGCAGTCAAGGACTAGCGCGTTCTAGCACAGATACGCAGTATTTT
>.|TRBV5-1|TRBJ1-1|TRBD1
CASSEQGNTEAFF
TGCGCCAGCAGCGAACAGGGGAATACTGAAGCTTTCTTT
>.|TRBV9|TRBJ1-3|.
CASSGTQLTSGNTIYF
TGTGCCAGCAGCGGGACACAGCTCACCTCTGGAAACACCATATATTTT
>.|TRBV10-3|TRBJ2-5|TRBD2
CAIRASSGEETQYF
TGTGCCATCAGGGCCTCTAGCGGGGAAGAGACCCAGTACTTC
>.|TRBV5-1|TRBJ2-3|TRBD1
CASSLGLTGGTDTQYF
TGCGCCAGCAGCTTGGGTCTTACAGGGGGCACAGATACGCAGTATTTT
>.|TRBV19|TRBJ2-5|TRBD2
CASRSGGAGETQYF
TGTGCCAGCCGGAGCGGGGGGGCCGGAGAGACCCAGTACTTC
>few|TRBV5-6|TRBJ2-2|.
CASSLAWKFSNTGELFF
TGTGCCAGCAGCTTGGCCTGGAAGTTCTCGAACACCGGGGAGCTGTTTTTT
>.|TRBV4-1|TRBJ2-5|TRBD2
CASSQEVLTSGRDGETQYF
TGCGCCAGCAGCCAAGAAGTGCTAACTAGCGGGAGGGACGGGGAGACCCAGTACTTC
>.|TRBV3-1/TRBV3-2|TRBJ1-1|.
CASSQDQGTRTEAFF
TGTGCCAGCAGCCAAGACCAGGGTACGCGGACTGAAGCTTTCTTT
>once|TRBV11-1|TRBJ2-3|.
CASSLTLVRTDTQYF
TGTGCCAGCAGCTTAACCCTAGTTCGAACAGATACGCAGTATTTT
>few|TRBV2|TRBJ1-5|TRBD1
CASRTGTVDQPQHF
TGTGCCAGCAGGACCGGGACAGTTGATCAGCCCCAGCATTTT
>.|TRBV19|TRBJ2-2|.
CASSIPQWGEVNTGELFF
TGTGCCAGTAGTATACCTCAATGGGGGGAGGTGAACACCGGGGAGCTGTTTTTT
>.|TRBV7-9|TRBJ1-1|TRBD1
CASSRVGTGVAGRANTEAFF
TGTGCCAGCAGCAGGGTGGGGACAGGGGTGGCAGGACGGGCGAACACTGAAGCTTTCTTT
>once|TRBV6-1|TRBJ1-4|.
CASRETGLGTNEKLFF
TGTGCCAGCAGAGAAACAGGGTTAGGGACTAATGAAAAACTGTTTTTT
>.|TRBV6-5|TRBJ1-2|.
CASGGGGHYGYTF
TGTGCCAGTGGTGGGGGGGGCCACTATGGCTACACCTTC
>few|TRBV14|TRBJ1-3|.
CASSQGNTIYF
TGTGCCAGCAGCCAAGGGAACACCATATATTTT
>.|TRBV9|TRBJ2-3|TRBD2
CASSVATSGAGDTQYF
TGTGCCAGCAGCGTAGCTACTAGCGGGGCTGGAGATACGCAGTATTTT
>.|TRBV5-5|TRBJ2-7|.
CASSLAVGTSYEQYF
TGTGCCAGCAGCTTGGCGGTCGGGACATCCTACGAGCAGTACTTC
>.|TRBV9|TRBJ1-2|.
CASSVVPSNYGYTF
TGTGCCAGCAGCGTAGTTCCCTCTAACTATGGCTACACCTTC
>.|TRBV11-2|TRBJ2-1|.
CASSLFGGEYNEQFF
TGTGCCAGCAGCTTATTTGGGGGCGAGTACAATGAGCAGTTCTTC
>.|TRBV6-5|TRBJ2-2|TRBD2
CASSYRTSGTGELFF
TGTGCCAGCAGTTACAGGACTAGCGGCACCGGGGAGCTGTTTTTT
>.|TRBV12-2|TRBJ2-7|.
CASRLAETTGTSGSGAYEQYF
TGTGCAAGTCGCTTAGCGGAGACAACCGGGACTAGCGGGTCTGGTGCCTACGAGCAGTACTTC
>.|TRBV5-8|TRBJ1-5|TRBD1
CASSLDGTGVSFGQPQHF
TGTGCCAGCAGCTTGGATGGGACAGGGGTGAGTTTCGGTCAGCCCCAGCATTTT
>.|TRBV6-1|TRBJ2-1|TRBD2
CASSEMRGGYNEQFF
TGTGCCAGCAGTGAAATGCGCGGGGGCTACAATGAGCAGTTCTTC
>.|TRBV15|TRBJ1-2|TRBD1
CATSRDRGRGLEGYTF
TGTGCCACCAGCAGAGATCGGGGCAGGGGGCTGGAAGGCTACACCTTC
>.|TRBV2|TRBJ1-1|TRBD1
CASSDLGQSNTEAFF
TGTGCCAGCAGTGACCTGGGACAGTCGAACACTGAAGCTTTCTTT
>few|TRBV5-4|TRBJ2-2|TRBD1
CASSGQGLVELFF
TGTGCCAGCAGCGGACAGGGCCTCGTGGAGCTGTTTTTT
>.|TRBV9|TRBJ1-3|TRBD1
CASSVGQGLSTIYF
TGTGCCAGCAGCGTAGGACAGGGCTTGAGCACCATATATTTT
>few|TRBV30|TRBJ2-1|TRBD1
CAWSEGTGNNEQFF
TGTGCCTGGAGTGAGGGGACAGGGAACAATGAGCAGTTCTTC
>.|TRBV5-1|TRBJ2-7|TRBD2
CASSSGRSSGRAGEQYF
TGCGCCAGCAGCTCCGGGAGATCTAGCGGGAGGGCCGGCGAGCAGTACTTC
>.|TRBV3-1/TRBV3-2|TRBJ1-1|.
CASSRQQGNTEAFF
TGTGCCAGCAGCCGGCAACAGGGGAACACTGAAGCTTTCTTT
>once|TRBV4-1|TRBJ2-1|.
CASSPRQDSLEQFF
TGCGCCAGCAGCCCGCGACAAGATAGTTTGGAGCAGTTCTTC